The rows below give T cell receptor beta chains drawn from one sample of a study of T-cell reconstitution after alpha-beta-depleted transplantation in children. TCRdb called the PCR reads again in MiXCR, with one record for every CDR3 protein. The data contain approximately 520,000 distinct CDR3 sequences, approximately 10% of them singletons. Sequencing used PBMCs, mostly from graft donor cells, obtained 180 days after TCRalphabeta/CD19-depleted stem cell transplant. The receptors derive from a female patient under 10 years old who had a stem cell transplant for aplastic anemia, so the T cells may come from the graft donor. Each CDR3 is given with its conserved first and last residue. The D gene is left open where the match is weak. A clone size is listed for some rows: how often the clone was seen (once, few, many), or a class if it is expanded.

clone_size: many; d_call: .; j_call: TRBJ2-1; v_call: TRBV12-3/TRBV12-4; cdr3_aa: CASSPTRLSSYNEQFF; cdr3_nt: TGTGCCAGCAGCCCCACTAGACTAAGCTCCTACAATGAGCAGTTCTTC
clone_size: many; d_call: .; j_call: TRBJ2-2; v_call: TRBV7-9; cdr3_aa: CASSLANVAGELFF; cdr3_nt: TGTGCCAGCAGCTTAGCCAATGTCGCCGGGGAGCTGTTTTTT
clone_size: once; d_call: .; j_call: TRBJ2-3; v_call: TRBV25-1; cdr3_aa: CASSEVFGGRTDTQYF; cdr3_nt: TGTGCCAGCAGTGAAGTTTTCGGGGGACGCACAGATACGCAGTATTTT
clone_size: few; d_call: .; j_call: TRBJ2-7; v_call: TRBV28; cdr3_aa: CASSNLPDYEQYF; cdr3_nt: TGTGCCAGCAGTAATCTCCCGGACTACGAGCAGTACTTC
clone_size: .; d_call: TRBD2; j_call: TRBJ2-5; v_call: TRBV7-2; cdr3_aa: CASSPRASGGYQETQYF; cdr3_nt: TGTGCCAGCAGCCCTCGAGCGAGCGGGGGATACCAAGAGACCCAGTACTTC
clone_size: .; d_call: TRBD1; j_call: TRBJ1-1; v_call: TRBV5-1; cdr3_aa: CASSYLGQGNTEAFF; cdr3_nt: TGCGCCAGCAGCTATTTGGGACAGGGGAACACTGAAGCTTTCTTT
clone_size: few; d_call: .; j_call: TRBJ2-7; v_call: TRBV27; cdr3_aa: CASSFRTPGEHPYEQYF; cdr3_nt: TGTGCCAGCAGTTTCCGAACCCCCGGGGAGCACCCCTACGAGCAGTACTTC
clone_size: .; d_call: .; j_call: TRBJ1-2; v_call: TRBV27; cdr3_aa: CASSLRRKNYGYTF; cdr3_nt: TGTGCCAGCAGTTTAAGGCGTAAAAACTATGGCTACACCTTC
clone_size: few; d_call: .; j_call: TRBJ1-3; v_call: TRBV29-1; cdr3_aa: CSARTATYSGNTIYF; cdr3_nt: TGCAGCGCTCGGACAGCTACTTACTCTGGAAACACCATATATTTT
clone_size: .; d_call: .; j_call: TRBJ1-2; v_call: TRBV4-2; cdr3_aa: CASSQDGKGYGYTF; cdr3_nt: TGTGCCAGCAGCCAAGATGGGAAGGGCTATGGCTACACCTTC
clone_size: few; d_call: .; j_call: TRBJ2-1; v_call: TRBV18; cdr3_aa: CASSPSGQNYYNEQFF; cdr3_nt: TGTGCCAGCTCACCAAGCGGGCAGAACTACTACAATGAGCAGTTCTTC
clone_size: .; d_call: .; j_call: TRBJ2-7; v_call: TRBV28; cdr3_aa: CASSGGRYEQYF; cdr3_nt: TGTGCCAGCAGTGGGGGCCGGTACGAGCAGTACTTC
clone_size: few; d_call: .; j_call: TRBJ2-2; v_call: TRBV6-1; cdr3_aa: CASGPETGWYTGELFF; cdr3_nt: TGTGCCAGCGGGCCCGAGACGGGATGGTACACCGGGGAGCTGTTTTTT
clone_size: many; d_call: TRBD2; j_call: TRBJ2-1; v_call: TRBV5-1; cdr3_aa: CASSPTSGVYNEQFF; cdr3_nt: TGCGCCAGCAGCCCGACTAGCGGGGTATACAATGAGCAGTTCTTC
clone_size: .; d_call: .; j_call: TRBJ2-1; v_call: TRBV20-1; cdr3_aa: CSARDPRSNEQFF; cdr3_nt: TGCAGTGCTAGAGACCCGAGGTCTAACGAGCAGTTCTTC
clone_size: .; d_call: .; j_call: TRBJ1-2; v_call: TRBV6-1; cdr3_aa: CASSGQSYDGYTF; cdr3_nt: TGTGCCAGCAGTGGACAGAGCTATGATGGCTACACCTTC
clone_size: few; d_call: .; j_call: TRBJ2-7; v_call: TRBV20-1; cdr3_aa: CSARDGYMEQYF; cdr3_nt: TGCAGTGCTAGAGATGGCTATATGGAGCAGTACTTC
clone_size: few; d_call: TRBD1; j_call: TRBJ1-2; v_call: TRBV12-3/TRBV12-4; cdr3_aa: CASGGTGNYGYTF; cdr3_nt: TGTGCCAGCGGGGGGACAGGAAACTATGGCTACACCTTC
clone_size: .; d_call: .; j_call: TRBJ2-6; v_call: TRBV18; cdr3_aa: CASSPGFTASSGANVLTF; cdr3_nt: TGTGCCAGCTCACCTGGGTTTACAGCGAGCTCTGGGGCCAACGTCCTGACTTTC
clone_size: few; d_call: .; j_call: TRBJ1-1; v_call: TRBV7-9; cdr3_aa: CASSLFGRRGFTEAFF; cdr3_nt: TGTGCCAGCAGCTTATTTGGCCGGCGGGGGTTCACTGAAGCTTTCTTT
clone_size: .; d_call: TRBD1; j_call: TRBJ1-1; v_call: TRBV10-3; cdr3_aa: CAISGDSSRTEAFF; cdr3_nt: TGTGCCATCAGTGGGGACAGCTCCCGCACTGAAGCTTTCTTT
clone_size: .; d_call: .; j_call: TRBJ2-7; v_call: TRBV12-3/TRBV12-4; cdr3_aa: CASSFNEGPNPYEQYF; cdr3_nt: TGTGCCAGCAGTTTTAATGAGGGGCCCAACCCGTACGAGCAGTACTTC
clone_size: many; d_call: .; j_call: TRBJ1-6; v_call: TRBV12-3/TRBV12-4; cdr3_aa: CASSPNGPGYSPLHF; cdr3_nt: TGTGCCAGCAGTCCCAATGGGCCGGGCTATTCACCCCTCCACTTT
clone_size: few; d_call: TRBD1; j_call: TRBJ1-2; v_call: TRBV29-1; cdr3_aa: CSVEVSDRAFGGYTF; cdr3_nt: TGCAGCGTTGAAGTTTCGGACAGGGCTTTTGGTGGCTACACCTTC
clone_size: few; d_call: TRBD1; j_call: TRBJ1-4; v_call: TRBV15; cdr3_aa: CATSRGTGGRGHGNEKLFF; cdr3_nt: TGTGCCACCAGCAGAGGGACGGGAGGCAGGGGGCATGGTAATGAAAAACTGTTTTTT
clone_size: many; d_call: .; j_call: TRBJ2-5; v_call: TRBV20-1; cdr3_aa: CSARKYQETQYF; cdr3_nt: TGCAGTGCTAGAAAGTACCAAGAGACCCAGTACTTC
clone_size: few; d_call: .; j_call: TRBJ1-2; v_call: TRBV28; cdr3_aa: CASSLFTPQDYGYTF; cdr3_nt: TGTGCCAGCAGTTTATTTACCCCGCAGGACTATGGCTACACCTTC
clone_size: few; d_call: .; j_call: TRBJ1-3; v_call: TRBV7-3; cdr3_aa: CASSLTAGTGNTIYF; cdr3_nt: TGTGCCAGCAGCTTAACGGCAGGGACCGGAAACACCATATATTTT
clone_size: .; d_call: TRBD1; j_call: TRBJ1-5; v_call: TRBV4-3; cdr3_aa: CASSPGTGRGQPQHF; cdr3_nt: TGCGCCAGCAGCCCCGGGACAGGGAGAGGTCAGCCCCAGCATTTT
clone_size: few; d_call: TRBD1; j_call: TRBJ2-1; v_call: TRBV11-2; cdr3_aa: CASRIGQGFYNEQFF; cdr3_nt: TGTGCCAGCAGGATCGGACAGGGATTCTACAATGAGCAGTTCTTC
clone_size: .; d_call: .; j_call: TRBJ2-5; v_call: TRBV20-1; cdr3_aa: CSASGYQETQYF; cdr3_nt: TGCAGTGCTAGCGGGTACCAAGAGACCCAGTACTTC
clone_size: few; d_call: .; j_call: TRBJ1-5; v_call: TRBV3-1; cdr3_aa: CASSQATPQGGNQPQHF; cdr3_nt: TGTGCCAGCAGCCAAGCGACACCACAGGGCGGCAATCAGCCCCAGCATTTT
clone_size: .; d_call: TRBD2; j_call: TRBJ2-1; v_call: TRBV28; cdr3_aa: CASGWALTSGSYNEQFF; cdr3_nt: TGTGCCAGCGGATGGGCCCTGACTAGCGGGAGCTACAATGAGCAGTTCTTC
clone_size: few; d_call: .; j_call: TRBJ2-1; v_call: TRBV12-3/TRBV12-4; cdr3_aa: CASRHGGRAPYNEQFF; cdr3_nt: TGTGCCAGCAGACATGGGGGCCGAGCCCCCTACAATGAGCAGTTCTTC
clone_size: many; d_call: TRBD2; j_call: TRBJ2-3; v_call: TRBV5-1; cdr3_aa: CASSSMSAGGPDTQYF; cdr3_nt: TGCGCCAGCAGCTCGATGTCCGCGGGAGGCCCAGATACGCAGTATTTT
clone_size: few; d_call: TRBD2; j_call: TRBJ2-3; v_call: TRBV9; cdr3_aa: CASRPTDRLAGDTQYF; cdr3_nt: TGTGCCAGCAGGCCCACCGACCGACTAGCGGGAGATACGCAGTATTTT
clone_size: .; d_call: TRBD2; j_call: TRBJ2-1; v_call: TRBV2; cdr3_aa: CASPTGLGHNEQFF; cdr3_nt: TGTGCCAGCCCGACGGGACTAGGCCACAATGAGCAGTTCTTC
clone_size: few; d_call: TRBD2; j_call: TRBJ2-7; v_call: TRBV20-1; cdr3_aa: CSASGRAGSSYEQYF; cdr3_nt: TGCAGTGCTAGCGGGAGGGCCGGATCCTCCTACGAGCAGTACTTC
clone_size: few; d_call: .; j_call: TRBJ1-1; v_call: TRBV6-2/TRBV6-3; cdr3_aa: CASSYSGQRAAFF; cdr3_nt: TGTGCCAGCAGTTACTCGGGGCAGAGGGCCGCTTTCTTT
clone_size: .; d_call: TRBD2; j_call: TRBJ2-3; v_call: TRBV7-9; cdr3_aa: CASSSGLSGSKDTQYF; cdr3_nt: TGTGCCAGCAGCTCCGGACTGAGCGGGAGCAAGGATACGCAGTATTTT
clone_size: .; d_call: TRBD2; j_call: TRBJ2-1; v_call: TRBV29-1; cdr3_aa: CSAHTPTSGRASEQFF; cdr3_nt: TGCAGCGCCCATACCCCGACTAGCGGGAGGGCAAGTGAGCAGTTCTTC
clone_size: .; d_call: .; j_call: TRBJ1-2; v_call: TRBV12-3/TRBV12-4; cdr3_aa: CASSLRLPYGYTF; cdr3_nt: TGTGCCAGCAGTTTAAGGCTACCCTATGGCTACACCTTC
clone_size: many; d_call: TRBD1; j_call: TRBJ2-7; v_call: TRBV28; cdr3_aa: CASSPPDRGYEQYF; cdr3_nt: TGTGCCAGCAGCCCCCCGGACAGGGGCTACGAGCAGTACTTC
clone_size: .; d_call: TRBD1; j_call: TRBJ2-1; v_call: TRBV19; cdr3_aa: CASSMNRDRYNEQFF; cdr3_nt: TGTGCCAGTAGTATGAACCGGGACAGATACAATGAGCAGTTCTTC
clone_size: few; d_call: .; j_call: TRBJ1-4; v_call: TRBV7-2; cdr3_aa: CASSLVGRRGLFF; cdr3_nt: TGTGCCAGCAGCTTAGTGGGGAGGCGGGGACTGTTTTTT
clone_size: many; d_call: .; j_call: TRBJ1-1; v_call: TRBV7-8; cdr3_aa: CASTQGAQGEAFF; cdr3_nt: TGTGCCAGCACCCAAGGGGCCCAGGGGGAAGCTTTCTTT
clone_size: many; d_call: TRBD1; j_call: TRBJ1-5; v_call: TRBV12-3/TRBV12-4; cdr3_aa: CASSGQGNQPQHF; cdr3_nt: TGTGCCAGCAGTGGACAGGGGAATCAGCCCCAGCATTTT
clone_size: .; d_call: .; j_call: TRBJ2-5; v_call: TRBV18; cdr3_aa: CASSPPGSAQETQYF; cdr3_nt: TGTGCCAGCTCACCACCGGGTTCAGCTCAAGAGACCCAGTACTTC
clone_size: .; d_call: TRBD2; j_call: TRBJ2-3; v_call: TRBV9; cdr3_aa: CASSGGLAFPDTQYF; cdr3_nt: TGTGCCAGCAGCGGCGGACTAGCGTTCCCAGATACGCAGTATTTT
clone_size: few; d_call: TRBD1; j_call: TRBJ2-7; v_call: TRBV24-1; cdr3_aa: CATSHGQGAHEQYF; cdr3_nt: TGTGCCACCAGCCACGGACAGGGGGCCCACGAGCAGTACTTC
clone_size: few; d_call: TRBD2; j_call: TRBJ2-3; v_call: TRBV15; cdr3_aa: CATSRDRVSGSRTDTQYF; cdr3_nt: TGTGCCACCAGCAGAGATCGGGTTAGCGGGAGTCGGACAGATACGCAGTATTTT
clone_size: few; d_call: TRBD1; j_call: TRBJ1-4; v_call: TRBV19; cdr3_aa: CASRLNRGANEKLFF; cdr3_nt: TGTGCCAGTAGGCTGAACAGGGGAGCTAATGAAAAACTGTTTTTT
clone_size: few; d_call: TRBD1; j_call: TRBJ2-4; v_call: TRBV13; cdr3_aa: CASSEGQGRDIQYF; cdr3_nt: TGTGCCAGCAGCGAGGGACAGGGACGTGACATTCAGTACTTC
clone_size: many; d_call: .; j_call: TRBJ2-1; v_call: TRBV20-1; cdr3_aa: CSARASRGDDEQFF; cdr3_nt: TGCAGTGCTAGGGCGTCTAGGGGGGACGATGAGCAGTTCTTC
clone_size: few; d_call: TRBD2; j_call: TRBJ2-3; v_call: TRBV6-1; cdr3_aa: CASSPAVAGEGTDTQYF; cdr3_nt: TGTGCCAGCAGCCCTGCGGTAGCGGGAGAGGGTACAGATACGCAGTATTTT
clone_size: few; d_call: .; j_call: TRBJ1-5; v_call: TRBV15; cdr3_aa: CATSRGFGEGTQPQHF; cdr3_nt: TGTGCCACCAGCAGGGGATTTGGGGAGGGGACTCAGCCCCAGCATTTT
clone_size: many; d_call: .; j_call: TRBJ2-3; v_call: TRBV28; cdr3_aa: CASSFLASTDTQYF; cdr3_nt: TGTGCCAGCAGTTTCCTAGCTAGCACAGATACGCAGTATTTT
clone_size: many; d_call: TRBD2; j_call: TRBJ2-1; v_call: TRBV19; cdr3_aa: CASSLTPGLAVYNEQFF; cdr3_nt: TGTGCCAGTAGTTTAACCCCGGGACTAGCGGTTTACAATGAGCAGTTCTTC
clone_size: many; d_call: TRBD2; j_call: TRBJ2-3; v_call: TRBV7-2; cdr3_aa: CASSLRLAGGLTDTQYF; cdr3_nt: TGTGCCAGCAGCTTGAGGCTAGCGGGAGGCCTCACAGATACGCAGTATTTT